The rows below give T cell receptor beta chains drawn from one sample of a study of regulatory T cells in long-lasting Graves disease. Using its own MiXCR run on the multiplex PCR reads, TCRdb lists one record per CDR3 protein. The data hold a few hundred thousand distinct CDR3 sequences, with about 19% observed a single time. This specimen was peripheral blood mononuclear cells (PBMCs), taken at new diagnosis, from a patient treated with antithyroid drugs. Receptors were obtained from a female donor with Graves disease. CDR3s leave out the opening cysteine and the closing phenylalanine or tryptophan. D genes are given only for firm matches.

d_call: NA; cdr3_length: 11; j_call: TRBJ1-1; v_call: TRBV29-1; cdr3_aa: SVLPGLNSEAF
d_call: TRBD2; cdr3_length: 12; j_call: TRBJ2-1; v_call: TRBV7-2; cdr3_aa: ASSLLAGDDEQF
d_call: TRBD2; cdr3_length: 13; j_call: TRBJ2-7; v_call: TRBV7-2; cdr3_aa: ASIENAGVPYEQY
d_call: NA; cdr3_length: 10; j_call: TRBJ1-2; v_call: TRBV7-2; cdr3_aa: ASSLGRQGYT
d_call: NA; cdr3_length: 11; j_call: TRBJ2-1; v_call: TRBV6-2/TRBV6-3; cdr3_aa: ASSVTGYNEQF
d_call: TRBD1; cdr3_length: 10; j_call: TRBJ2-3; v_call: TRBV20-1; cdr3_aa: SVQGSTDTQY
d_call: NA; cdr3_length: 12; j_call: TRBJ2-5; v_call: TRBV5-4; cdr3_aa: ASSLVGSRETQY
d_call: TRBD1; cdr3_length: 11; j_call: TRBJ2-1; v_call: TRBV6-4; cdr3_aa: ASSVRTGNEQF
d_call: NA; cdr3_length: 12; j_call: TRBJ2-1; v_call: TRBV7-9; cdr3_aa: ASSLAGIYNEQF
d_call: NA; cdr3_length: 11; j_call: TRBJ2-7; v_call: TRBV12-3/TRBV12-4; cdr3_aa: ASSGVLSNEQY